The sample holds many counts of the clone carrying this TCR beta chain. Its target is not known. Employing constant-segment primers, 5'RACE generated TCR alpha and TCR beta cDNA libraries bearing sample barcodes and UMIs. TCRdb independently ran MiXCR on the 5' RACE reads; one entry per CDR3 protein. The profile shows some 290,000 distinct CDR3 sequences, 16% of them singletons. The V and J ends lost 3 bases and 3 bases, in that order; junction bases with no gene match: 2. The V gene's germline CDR1 is MGHRA and CDR2 YSYEKL. This CDR3 region has 13 residues. This entry is derived from a study of T-cell memory formation after mild COVID-19. Broader study findings: Researchers found some responding clones in pre-infection memory, a sign that cross-reactive memory joined. Day 15 to 85 contracting clones showed balanced CD4/CD8; day 15 to 37 expanders favored CD4+.

The gene calls are TRBV4-1 and TRBJ2-7; 7 bases match TRBD1. This TCR was sampled from a man younger than 35 who had mild COVID-19 (a few samples of this study predate the infection). Cell type and time point are not known. Sequencing was performed on PBMCs or a T cell subset sorted from them (not recorded which). The CDR3: CASSQRQGYEQYF. In nucleotides, the CDR3 is TGCGCCAGCAGCCAGCGACAGGGCTACGAGCAGTACTTC.